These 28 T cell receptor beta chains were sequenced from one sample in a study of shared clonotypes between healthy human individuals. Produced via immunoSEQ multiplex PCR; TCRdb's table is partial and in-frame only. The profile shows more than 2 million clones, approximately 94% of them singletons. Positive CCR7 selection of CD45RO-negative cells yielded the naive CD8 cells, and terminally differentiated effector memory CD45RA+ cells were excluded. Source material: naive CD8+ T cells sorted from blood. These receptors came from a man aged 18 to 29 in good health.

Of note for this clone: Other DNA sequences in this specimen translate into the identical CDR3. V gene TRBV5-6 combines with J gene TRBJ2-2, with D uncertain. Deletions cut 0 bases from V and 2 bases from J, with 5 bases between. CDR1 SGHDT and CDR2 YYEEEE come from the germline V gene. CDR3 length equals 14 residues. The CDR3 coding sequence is TGTGCCAGCAGCTTGGTTAGTAACACCGGGGAGCTGTTTTTT. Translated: CASSLVSNTGELFF. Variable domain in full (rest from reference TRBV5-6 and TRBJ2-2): DAGVTQSPTHLIKTRGQQVTLRCSPKSGHDTVSWYQQALGQGPQFIFQYYEEEERQRGNFPDRFSGHQFPNYSSELNVNALLLGDSALYLCASSLVSNTGELFFGEGSRLTVL.

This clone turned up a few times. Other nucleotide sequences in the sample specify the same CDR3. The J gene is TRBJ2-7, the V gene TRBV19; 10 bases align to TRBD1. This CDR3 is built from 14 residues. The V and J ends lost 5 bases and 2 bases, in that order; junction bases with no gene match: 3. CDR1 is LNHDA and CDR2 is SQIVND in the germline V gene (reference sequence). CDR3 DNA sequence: TGTGCCAGTAGTCCGGGGACAGGGGCCTACGAGCAGTACTTC. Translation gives CASSPGTGAYEQYF.

The CDR3 nucleotides are TGTGCCAGCAGCTTATCTACTTTCTGGGGCAGGTCCTCGGGGGGCTATGGCTACACCTTC. This sequence encodes CASSLSTFWGRSSGGYGYTF. The genes are TRBV13 and TRBJ1-2, with D perhaps matching TRBD1 (5 bases). The CDR3 runs 20 residues. V was clipped by 2 bases and J by 4 bases, with 29 bases between them. Germline loops: CDR1 PRHDT, CDR2 FYEKMQ (reference sequence).

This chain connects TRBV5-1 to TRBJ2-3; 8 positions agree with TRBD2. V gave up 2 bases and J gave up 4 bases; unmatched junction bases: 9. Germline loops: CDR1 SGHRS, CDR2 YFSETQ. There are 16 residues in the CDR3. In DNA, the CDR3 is TGCGCCAGCAGCTTATACGGGACTAGTACCCCAGATACGCAGTATTTT. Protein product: CASSLYGTSTPDTQYF.

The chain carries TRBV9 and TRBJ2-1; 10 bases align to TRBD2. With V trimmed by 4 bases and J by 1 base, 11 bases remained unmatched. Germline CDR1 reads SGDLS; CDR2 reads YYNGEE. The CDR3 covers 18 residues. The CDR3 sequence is CASSPSWGSGRSYNEQFF. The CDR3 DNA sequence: TGTGCCAGCAGCCCCTCTTGGGGTAGCGGGAGGTCCTACAATGAGCAGTTCTTC.

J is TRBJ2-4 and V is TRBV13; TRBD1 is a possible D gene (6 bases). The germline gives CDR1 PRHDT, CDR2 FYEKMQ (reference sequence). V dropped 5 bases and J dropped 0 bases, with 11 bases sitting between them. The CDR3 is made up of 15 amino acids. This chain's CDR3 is CASSPWTVAKNIQYF. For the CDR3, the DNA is TGTGCCAGCAGCCCCTGGACAGTAGCCAAAAACATTCAGTACTTC.

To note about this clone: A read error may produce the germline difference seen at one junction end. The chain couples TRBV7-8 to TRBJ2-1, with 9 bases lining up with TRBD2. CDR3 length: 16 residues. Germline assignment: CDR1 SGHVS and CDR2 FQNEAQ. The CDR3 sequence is CASRDSGGGPYNEQFF. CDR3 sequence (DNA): TGTGCTAGCAGGGATAGCGGGGGAGGACCCTACAATGAGCAGTTCTTC.

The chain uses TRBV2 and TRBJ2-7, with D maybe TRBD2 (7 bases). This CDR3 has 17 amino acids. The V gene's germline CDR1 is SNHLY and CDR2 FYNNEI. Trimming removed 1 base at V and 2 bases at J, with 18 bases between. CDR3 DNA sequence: TGTGCCAGCAGTGAAGTGGGGGGCGCGGGGGAAGCCTACGAGCAGTACTTC. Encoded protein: CASSEVGGAGEAYEQYF.

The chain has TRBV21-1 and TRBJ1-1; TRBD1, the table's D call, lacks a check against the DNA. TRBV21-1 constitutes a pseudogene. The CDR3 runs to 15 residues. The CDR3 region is CASSKGQGNETEAFF. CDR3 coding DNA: TGTGCCAGCAGCAAAGGCCAGGGTAATGAGACTGAAGCTTTCTTT.

DNA of the CDR3: TGTGCCAGCAGCTCCCTCACAGGGGAGGGAACAGATACGCAGTATTTT. Amino acid sequence: CASSSLTGEGTDTQYF. This chain links TRBV5-6 with TRBJ2-3; D is possibly TRBD1 or TRBD2 (7 bases each). The germline gives CDR1 SGHDT, CDR2 YYEEEE. The CDR3 has 16 amino acids. V was trimmed by 3 bases and J by 3 bases, leaving 17 bases between them.

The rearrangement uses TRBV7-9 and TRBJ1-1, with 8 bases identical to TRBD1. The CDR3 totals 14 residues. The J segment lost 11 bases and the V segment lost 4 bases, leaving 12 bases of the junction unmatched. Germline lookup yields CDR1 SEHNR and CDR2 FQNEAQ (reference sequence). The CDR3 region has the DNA TGTGCCAGCAGCTCGAAGACAGGGGAGGTCCCCGCTTTCTTT. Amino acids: CASSSKTGEVPAFF.

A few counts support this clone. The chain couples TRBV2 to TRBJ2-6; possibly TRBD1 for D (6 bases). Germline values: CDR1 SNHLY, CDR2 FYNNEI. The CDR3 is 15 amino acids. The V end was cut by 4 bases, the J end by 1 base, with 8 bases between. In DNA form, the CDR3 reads TGTGCCAGCAGTGGCAGGGGTTCTGGGGCCAACGTCCTGACTTTC. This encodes CASSGRGSGANVLTF.

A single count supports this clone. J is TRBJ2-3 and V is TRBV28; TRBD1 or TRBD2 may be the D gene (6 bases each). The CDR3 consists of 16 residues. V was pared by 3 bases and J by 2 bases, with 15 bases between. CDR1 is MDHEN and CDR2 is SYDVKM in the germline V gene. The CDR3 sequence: CASSFGGRVPTDTQYF. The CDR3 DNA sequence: TGTGCCAGCAGTTTCGGGGGCAGGGTGCCCACAGATACGCAGTATTTT.

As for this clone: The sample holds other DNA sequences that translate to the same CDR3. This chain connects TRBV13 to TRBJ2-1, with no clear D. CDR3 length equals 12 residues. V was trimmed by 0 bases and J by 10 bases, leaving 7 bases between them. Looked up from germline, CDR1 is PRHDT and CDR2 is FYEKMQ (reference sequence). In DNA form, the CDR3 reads TGTGCCAGCAGCTTAGGGGGTAACGAGCAGTTCTTC. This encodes CASSLGGNEQFF.

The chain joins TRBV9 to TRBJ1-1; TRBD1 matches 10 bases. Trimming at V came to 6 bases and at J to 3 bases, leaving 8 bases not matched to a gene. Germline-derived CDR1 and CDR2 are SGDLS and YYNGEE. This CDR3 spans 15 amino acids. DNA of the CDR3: TGTGCCAGCACTCCCTCGGACAGGGGGGACACTGAAGCTTTCTTT. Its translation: CASTPSDRGDTEAFF.

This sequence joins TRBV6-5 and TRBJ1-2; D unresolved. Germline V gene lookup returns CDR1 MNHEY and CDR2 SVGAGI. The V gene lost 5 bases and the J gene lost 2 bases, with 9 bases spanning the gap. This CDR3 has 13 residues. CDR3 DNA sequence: TGTGCCAGCAGTGAGGACCAGAACTATGGCTACACCTTC. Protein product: CASSEDQNYGYTF.

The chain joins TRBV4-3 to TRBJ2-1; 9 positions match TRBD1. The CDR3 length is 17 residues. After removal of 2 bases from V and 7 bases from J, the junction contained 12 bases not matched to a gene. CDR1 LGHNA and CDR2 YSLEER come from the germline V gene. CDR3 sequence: CASSQHPGQGIQNEQFF. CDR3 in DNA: TGCGCCAGCAGCCAACATCCGGGACAGGGAATACAAAATGAGCAGTTCTTC.

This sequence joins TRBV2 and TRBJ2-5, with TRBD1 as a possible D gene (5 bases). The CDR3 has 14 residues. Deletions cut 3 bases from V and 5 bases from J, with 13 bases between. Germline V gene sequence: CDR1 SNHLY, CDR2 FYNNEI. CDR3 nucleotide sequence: TGTGCCAGCAGTGACCCAGGGTATCCCGAGACCCAGTACTTC. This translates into CASSDPGYPETQYF.

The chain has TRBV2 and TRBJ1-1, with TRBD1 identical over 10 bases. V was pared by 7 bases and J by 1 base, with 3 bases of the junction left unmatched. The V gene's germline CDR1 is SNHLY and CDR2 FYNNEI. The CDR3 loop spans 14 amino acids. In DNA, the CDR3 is TGTGCCAGCATGTGGGACAGGGGGAACACTGAAGCTTTCTTT. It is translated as CASMWDRGNTEAFF. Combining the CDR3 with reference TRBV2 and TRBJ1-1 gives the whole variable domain EPEVTQTPSHQVTQMGQEVILRCVPISNHLYFYWYRQILGQKVEFLVSFYNNEISEKSEIFDDQFSVERPDGSNFTLKIRSTKLEDSAMYFCASMWDRGNTEAFFGQGTRLTVV.

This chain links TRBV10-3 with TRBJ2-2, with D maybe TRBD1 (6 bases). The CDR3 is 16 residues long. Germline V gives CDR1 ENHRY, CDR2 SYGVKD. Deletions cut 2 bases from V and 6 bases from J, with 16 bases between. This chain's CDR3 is CAISEVGQGSAGELFF. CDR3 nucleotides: TGTGCCATCAGTGAGGTGGGGCAGGGGTCGGCCGGGGAGCTGTTTTTT.

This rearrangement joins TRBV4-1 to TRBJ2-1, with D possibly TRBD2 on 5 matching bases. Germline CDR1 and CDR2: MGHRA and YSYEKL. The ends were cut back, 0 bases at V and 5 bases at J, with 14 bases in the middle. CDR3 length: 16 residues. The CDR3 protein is CASSQEGLAADNEQFF. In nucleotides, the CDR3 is TGCGCCAGCAGCCAAGAAGGGCTAGCAGCCGACAATGAGCAGTTCTTC.

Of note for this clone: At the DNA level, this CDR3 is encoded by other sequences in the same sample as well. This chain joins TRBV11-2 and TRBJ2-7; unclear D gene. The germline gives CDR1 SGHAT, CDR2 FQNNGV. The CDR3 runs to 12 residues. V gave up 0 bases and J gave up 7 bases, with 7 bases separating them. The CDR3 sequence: CASSLDLWEQYF. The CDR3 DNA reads TGTGCCAGCAGCTTAGATTTGTGGGAGCAGTACTTC.

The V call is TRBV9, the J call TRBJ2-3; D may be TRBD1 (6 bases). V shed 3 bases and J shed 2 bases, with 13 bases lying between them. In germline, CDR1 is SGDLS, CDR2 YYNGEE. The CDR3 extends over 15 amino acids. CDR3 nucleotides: TGTGCCAGCAGCGGCGAACAGGGAATCACAGATACGCAGTATTTT. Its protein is CASSGEQGITDTQYF. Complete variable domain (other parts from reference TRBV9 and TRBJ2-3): DSGVTQTPKHLITATGQRVTLRCSPRSGDLSVYWYQQSLDQGLQFLIQYYNGEERAKGNILERFSAQQFPDLHSELNLSSLELGDSALYFCASSGEQGITDTQYFGPGTRLTVL.

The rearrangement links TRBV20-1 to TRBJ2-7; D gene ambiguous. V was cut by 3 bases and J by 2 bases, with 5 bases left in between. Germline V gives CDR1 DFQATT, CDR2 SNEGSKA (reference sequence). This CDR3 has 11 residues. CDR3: CSARPAYEQYF. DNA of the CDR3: TGCAGTGCTAGGCCTGCCTACGAGCAGTACTTC.

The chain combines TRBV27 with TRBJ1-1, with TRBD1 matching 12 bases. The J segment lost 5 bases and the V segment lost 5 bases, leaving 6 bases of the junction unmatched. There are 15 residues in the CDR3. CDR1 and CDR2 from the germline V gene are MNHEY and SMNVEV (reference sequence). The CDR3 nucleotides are TGTGCCAGCAGTCCGGGACAGGGGGCCACTACTGAAGCTTTCTTT. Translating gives CASSPGQGATTEAFF.

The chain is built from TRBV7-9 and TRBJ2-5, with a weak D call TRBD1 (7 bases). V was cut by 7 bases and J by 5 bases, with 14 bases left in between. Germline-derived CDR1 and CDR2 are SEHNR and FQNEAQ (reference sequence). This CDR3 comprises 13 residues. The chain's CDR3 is CASTGGLEETQYF. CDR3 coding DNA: TGTGCCAGCACAGGGGGGCTGGAGGAGACCCAGTACTTC.

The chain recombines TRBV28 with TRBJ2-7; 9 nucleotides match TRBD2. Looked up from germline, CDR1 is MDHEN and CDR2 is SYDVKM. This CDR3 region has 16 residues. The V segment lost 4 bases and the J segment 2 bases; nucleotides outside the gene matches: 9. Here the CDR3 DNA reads TGTGCCAGCAGTTCTCCCCTAGCGGGGTATACCTACGAGCAGTACTTC. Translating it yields CASSSPLAGYTYEQYF.

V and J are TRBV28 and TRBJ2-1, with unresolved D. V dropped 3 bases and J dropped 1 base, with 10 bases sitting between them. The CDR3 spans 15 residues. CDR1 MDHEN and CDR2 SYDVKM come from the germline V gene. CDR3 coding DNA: TGTGCCAGCAGTTTTATTACGGCGTCCTACAATGAGCAGTTCTTC. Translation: CASSFITASYNEQFF.